The 22 T cell receptor beta chains below all came from one sample that was sequenced in a study of T cells in localized non-small cell lung cancer. The assay was immunoSEQ multiplex PCR, and TCRdb's table has in-frame clones only and misses some. The data hold around 90,000 clones, with around three quarters observed a single time. Sequences were derived from PBMCs, sampled before any cancer treatment. These receptor sequences come from a man between 40 and 70 years old with stage II squamous cell lung carcinoma.

The rearrangement joins TRBV28 to TRBJ2-7; D is uncertain. Trimming stripped 6 bases from V and 6 bases from J, with 12 bases between. This CDR3 has 12 amino acids. Germline CDR1 reads MDHEN; CDR2 reads SYDVKM. CDR3 amino acids: CASRGRRSEQYF. In DNA form, the CDR3 reads TGTGCCAGCAGGGGTCGAAGGAGCGAGCAGTACTTC.

The rearrangement links TRBV29-1 to TRBJ2-1; 9 bases are a match to TRBD2. The CDR3 has 15 residues. V was clipped by 7 bases and J by 6 bases; unmatched bases: 13. The germline V gene has CDR1 SQVTM and CDR2 ANQGSEA. The CDR3 coding sequence is TGCAGCGGGGGGACTAGCACTATACAAAGCAATGAGCAGTTCTTC. Translated, it gives CSGGTSTIQSNEQFF.

This clone was recorded a few times. V usage is TRBV4-1 and J usage is TRBJ2-3; D uncertain. The CDR3 loop spans 19 amino acids. The V end was cut by 3 bases, the J end by 2 bases, with 24 bases between. Germline V gives CDR1 MGHRA, CDR2 YSYEKL. The CDR3 nucleotides are TGCGCCAGCAGCCAGCAAGTCCCCCCCGGTGTAGGGCACACAGATACGCAGTATTTT. Its protein product is CASSQQVPPGVGHTDTQYF.

The chain employs TRBV5-4 and TRBJ2-2, with D perhaps being TRBD1 or TRBD2 (5 bases each). The CDR3 is 15 residues long. V lost 1 base and J lost 5, with 12 bases in between. Germline CDR1 reads SGHNT; CDR2 reads YYREEE (reference sequence). The CDR3, as DNA: TGTGCCAGCAGCTTGAAGGCAGGGAGAACCGGGGAGCTGTTTTTT. Translated, it gives CASSLKAGRTGELFF.

This clone was detected once. The rearrangement joins TRBV5-1 to TRBJ2-5, with 8 nucleotides matching TRBD1. Germline trimming cut 3 bases from V and 5 bases from J; bases unmatched to any gene: 6. The CDR3 consists of 14 residues. Germline lookup yields CDR1 SGHRS and CDR2 YFSETQ. In nucleotides, the CDR3 is TGCGCCAGCAGCTCCGCAGGGGGCTTTGAGACCCAGTACTTC. This translates into CASSSAGGFETQYF.

The chain joins TRBV27 to TRBJ1-5; D is undetermined. V lost 3 bases and J 0 bases, leaving 9 bases between the germline ends. The germline gives CDR1 MNHEY, CDR2 SMNVEV (reference sequence). The CDR3 covers 15 residues. This chain's CDR3 is CASSFSGRSNQPQHF. The CDR3 DNA reads TGTGCCAGCAGTTTCTCCGGACGTAGCAATCAGCCCCAGCATTTT.

J is TRBJ2-1 and V is TRBV4-3; 10 positions match TRBD2. There are 18 residues in the CDR3. Looked up from germline, CDR1 is LGHNA and CDR2 is YSLEER. Trimming took 1 base from V and 4 from J; bases not matched to a gene: 10. This CDR3 reads CASSQAFPTSGLYNEQFF. The DNA for the CDR3 is TGCGCCAGCAGCCAAGCCTTCCCGACTAGCGGGTTGTACAATGAGCAGTTCTTC.

The rearrangement joins TRBV6-5 to TRBJ1-5, with 7 nucleotides matching TRBD1. Germline loops: CDR1 MNHEY, CDR2 SVGAGI. The CDR3 sequence is 13 residues long. Unmatched junction bases numbered 10, after V lost 8 bases and J lost 9 bases. The CDR3 spells CASGSGGRGPQHF. The CDR3 coding sequence is TGTGCCAGCGGTTCAGGGGGTAGGGGGCCCCAGCATTTT.

This chain uses TRBV19 with TRBJ1-6; TRBD1 agrees at 8 bases. Germline CDR1 is LNHDA and CDR2 is SQIVND (reference sequence). V shed 6 bases and J 5 bases; nucleotides not matched to a gene: 3. The CDR3 extends over 14 amino acids. For the CDR3, the DNA is TGTGCCAGTAGCGGGACAGGAGATAATTCACCCCTCCACTTT. Its translation: CASSGTGDNSPLHF.

This chain connects TRBV18 to TRBJ1-1, with D tentatively TRBD1 (5 bases). The CDR3 spans 14 residues. The germline CDR1 and CDR2 sequences are KGHSH and LQKENI. Trimming took 3 bases from V and 7 from J, leaving 15 bases between them. The CDR3 loop reads CASSPGGRKDEAFF. Written as DNA, the CDR3 is TGTGCCAGCTCACCCGGGGGGAGAAAGGATGAAGCTTTCTTT. Filled out from reference TRBV18 and TRBJ1-1, the complete variable domain reads NAGVMQNPRHLVRRRGQEARLRCSPMKGHSHVYWYRQLPEEGLKFMVYLQKENIIDESGMPKERFSAEFPKEGPSILRIQQVVRGDSAAYFCASSPGGRKDEAFFGQGTRLTVV.

The genes are TRBV5-1 and TRBJ2-2; D unresolved. Trimming shortened V by 0 bases and J by 7 bases, and 13 bases separated the two germline ends. This CDR3 comprises 15 residues. Germline assignment: CDR1 SGHRS and CDR2 YFSETQ. CDR3 region: CASSLAKQSVGELFF. CDR3 in DNA: TGCGCCAGCAGCTTGGCCAAACAGTCTGTCGGGGAGCTGTTTTTT.

The gene calls are TRBV4-1 and TRBJ2-5, with TRBD2 matching 11 bases. After removal of 0 bases from V and 5 bases from J, the junction contained 14 bases not matched to a gene. The germline V gene encodes CDR1 MGHRA and CDR2 YSYEKL. CDR3 length: 19 residues. This chain's CDR3 is CASSQDWSASGGTRETQYF. Here the CDR3 DNA reads TGCGCCAGCAGCCAAGATTGGTCAGCTAGCGGGGGGACACGGGAGACCCAGTACTTC.

This clone was counted a single time. This chain connects TRBV4-1 to TRBJ1-3; TRBD1 matches 7 bases. The trim removed 2 bases at V and 1 base at J, leaving 2 bases unmatched. The CDR3 is made up of 15 amino acids. Germline-derived CDR1 and CDR2 are MGHRA and YSYEKL. In nucleotides, the CDR3 is TGCGCCAGCAGCCAAAGACAGGGTTCTGGAAACACCATATATTTT. This gives the protein CASSQRQGSGNTIYF.

The chain is built from TRBV7-9 and TRBJ1-3, with 7 bases matching TRBD1. CDR1 SEHNR and CDR2 FQNEAQ come from the germline V gene (reference sequence). Trimming at V came to 4 bases and at J to 6 bases, leaving 3 bases not matched to a gene. The CDR3 loop spans 13 amino acids. CDR3 DNA: TGTGCCAGCAGCTCCCAGGGGGAAAACACCATATATTTT. Translation gives CASSSQGENTIYF.

The J gene is TRBJ2-7, the V gene TRBV4-3; D may be TRBD1 (6 bases). This CDR3 is built from 15 residues. Trimming took 1 base from V and 0 from J, leaving 10 bases between them. CDR1 and CDR2 (germline): LGHNA, YSLEER. This CDR3 is CASSQGSGHSYEQYF. The CDR3 region has the DNA TGCGCCAGCAGCCAAGGCTCGGGACACTCCTACGAGCAGTACTTC.

The V gene is TRBV5-1, the J gene TRBJ2-5; 12 bases agree with TRBD2. V was pared by 4 bases and J by 4 bases, with 8 bases of the junction left unmatched. Germline CDR1 reads SGHRS; CDR2 reads YFSETQ. The CDR3 consists of 16 residues. Written as DNA, the CDR3 is TGCGCCAGCAGCCTGGGGGCTAGCGGGGGGGCAGAGACCCAGTACTTC. Its translation is CASSLGASGGAETQYF.

This clone has a handful of counts. This CDR3 is CASSLVASGTEAFF. The CDR3 DNA follows: TGTGCCAGCAGTTTGGTGGCTTCGGGGACTGAAGCTTTCTTT. V usage is TRBV28 and J usage is TRBJ1-1; D remains unclear. V was trimmed by 3 bases and J by 5 bases, leaving 13 bases between them. CDR1 and CDR2 (germline): MDHEN, SYDVKM. The CDR3 sequence is 14 residues long.

The chain is built from TRBV7-2 and TRBJ1-3; TRBD1 is a possible D gene (6 bases). The V gene lost 4 bases and the J gene lost 8 bases, with 18 bases spanning the gap. Germline V CDR1 and CDR2: SGHTA, FQGNSA. This CDR3 is built from 15 residues. The DNA of the CDR3 is TGTGCCAGCAGCTCAGGGGACGTCGGGGGGGACACCATATATTTT. Protein sequence: CASSSGDVGGDTIYF.

V usage is TRBV28 and J usage is TRBJ2-2; 12 bases map to TRBD2. The length of the CDR3 is 16 residues. The V gene's germline CDR1 is MDHEN and CDR2 SYDVKM. V was clipped by 10 bases and J by 5 bases; unmatched bases: 11. Here the CDR3 DNA reads TGTGCCACCAAGACTAGCGGGAGTAGTAAGACCGGGGAGCTGTTTTTT. As protein: CATKTSGSSKTGELFF.

This clone was recorded only once. This chain links TRBV28 with TRBJ2-3; 13 nucleotides line up with TRBD2. V lost 2 bases and J lost 2; bases outside the gene matches: 4. Germline CDR1 and CDR2: MDHEN and SYDVKM. The CDR3 consists of 17 residues. DNA of the CDR3: TGTGCCAGCAGTTTAAGGACTAGCGGGGGAATCACAGATACGCAGTATTTT. Its protein product is CASSLRTSGGITDTQYF.

CDR3 sequence reads: CASSQPRRGTSGHNEQFF. CDR3 in DNA: TGCGCCAGCAGCCAACCCCGAAGAGGGACTAGCGGTCACAATGAGCAGTTCTTC. J is TRBJ2-1 and V is TRBV4-1, with 11 bases fitting TRBD2. Germline V CDR1 and CDR2: MGHRA, YSYEKL. V was pared by 2 bases and J by 5 bases, with 11 bases of the junction left unmatched. This CDR3 spans 18 amino acids.

The chain is built from TRBV7-9 and TRBJ1-6, with TRBD1 matching over 7 bases. The CDR3 is 15 residues long. V lost 4 bases and J lost 9; bases outside the gene matches: 9. CDR1 and CDR2 from the germline V gene are SEHNR and FQNEAQ (reference sequence). The CDR3, as DNA: TGTGCCAGCAGCTATGGCGGGACAGATAGTTCACCCCTCCACTTT. Protein product: CASSYGGTDSSPLHF.